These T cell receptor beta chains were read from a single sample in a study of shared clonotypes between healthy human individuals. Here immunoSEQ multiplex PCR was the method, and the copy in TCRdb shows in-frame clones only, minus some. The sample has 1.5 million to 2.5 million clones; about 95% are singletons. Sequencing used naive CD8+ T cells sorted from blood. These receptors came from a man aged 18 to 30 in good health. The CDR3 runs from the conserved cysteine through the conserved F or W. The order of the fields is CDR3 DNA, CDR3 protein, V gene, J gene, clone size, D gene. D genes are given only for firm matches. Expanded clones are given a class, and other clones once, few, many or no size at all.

TGTGCCAGCAGCCCGGGTCCTAGCGGGGGGGACTACGAGCAGTACTTC	CASSPGPSGGDYEQYF	TRBV5-4	TRBJ2-7	NA	TRBD2
TGTGCCAGCAGCTCTTCCCTGGACAGGGTGGCCGAGCAGTACTTC	CASSSSLDRVAEQYF	TRBV9	TRBJ2-7	once	TRBD1
TGCGCCAGCAGCCTCACACCCGGAAACCCCTACAATGAGCAGTTCTTC	CASSLTPGNPYNEQFF	TRBV5-1	TRBJ2-1	NA	NA
TGTGCCTGGAGTGTAGGGAGACCTAGGAACGAGCAGTACTTC	CAWSVGRPRNEQYF	TRBV30	TRBJ2-7	NA	NA
TGTGCCAGCAGTTTATTGGGCACCTCTGGCTACACCTTC	CASSLLGTSGYTF	TRBV27	TRBJ1-2	once	NA
TGTGCCAGCATAGAAGGGACGAATAATTCACCCCTCCACTTT	CASIEGTNNSPLHF	TRBV2	TRBJ1-6	NA	NA
TGTGTCCAGAGGCTGGACGGACCCAGTTGTGAGACCCAGTACTTC	CVQRLDGPSCETQYF	TRBV6-5	TRBJ2-5	once	NA
TGTGCCAGCAGCAAAGCAAGAGGGCAGGGCGGCGAGCAGTACTTC	CASSKARGQGGEQYF	TRBV21-1	TRBJ2-7	NA	NA
TGTGCCAGCAGTTTAGTAGGGCCTCACTACAATGAGCAGTTCTTC	CASSLVGPHYNEQFF	TRBV27	TRBJ2-1	once	NA
TGTGCCAGCAGTTACGGGCAGACCTCTGGAAACACCATATATTTT	CASSYGQTSGNTIYF	TRBV6-5	TRBJ1-3	NA	NA
TGTGCCAGTAGTATCCCCTCACAGGGGGCGGACACTGAAGCTTTCTTT	CASSIPSQGADTEAFF	TRBV19	TRBJ1-1	NA	TRBD1
TGTGCCAGCAGTCCCTTCGGATGGGGGAGTGGTGGGGAGCTGTTTTTT	CASSPFGWGSGGELFF	TRBV27	TRBJ2-2	NA	NA
TGTGCCAGCAGCCAGGACGGTCCCGGGGACGAGCAGTACTTC	CASSQDGPGDEQYF	TRBV7-2	TRBJ2-7	NA	NA
TGCGCCAGCAGCCAAGATGTGTCCTCCCGGGCGGGACAAGAGACCCAGTACTTC	CASSQDVSSRAGQETQYF	TRBV4-3	TRBJ2-5	NA	NA
TGCAGCGTTGAAGTGGGACAGGGGCTCGAGCAGTACTTC	CSVEVGQGLEQYF	TRBV29-1	TRBJ2-7	NA	TRBD1
TGTGCCAGCAGTGAATCACCGGGACAGGGGGCCTACGAGCAGTACTTC	CASSESPGQGAYEQYF	TRBV2	TRBJ2-7	NA	TRBD1
TGTGCCTGGAGTCGGACTAGCGGGAGGGTAGATGAGCAGTTCTTC	CAWSRTSGRVDEQFF	TRBV30	TRBJ2-1	once	TRBD2
TGTGCCAGCAGCGTAGCCCAACAGGGGGCGGACTATGGCTACACCTTC	CASSVAQQGADYGYTF	TRBV9	TRBJ1-2	NA	TRBD1
TGTGCCAGCAGTGCCGCGAGGACTAGCGGGAGAGGCTACGAGCAGTACTTC	CASSAARTSGRGYEQYF	TRBV27	TRBJ2-7	NA	TRBD2
TGTGCCAGCAGTTTATCTGCAGGGAGTATGACCACAGATACGCAGTATTTT	CASSLSAGSMTTDTQYF	TRBV27	TRBJ2-3	NA	NA
TGCAGCATTGAAGAGGACAGGGGTTTTAATGAGCAGTTCTTC	CSIEEDRGFNEQFF	TRBV29-1	TRBJ2-1	NA	TRBD1
TGTGCCAGCAGTGAACTGGCTAGCGGGTACAATGAGCAGTTCTTC	CASSELASGYNEQFF	TRBV2	TRBJ2-1	NA	TRBD2
TGCGCCAGCAGCCCCGACAGATTACTCGAGCAGTACTTC	CASSPDRLLEQYF	TRBV4-3	TRBJ2-7	NA	NA
TGTGCCATCAGTGAGTTTGGGGAGAACTATGGCTACACCTTC	CAISEFGENYGYTF	TRBV10-3	TRBJ1-2	NA	NA
TGTGCCAGCAGCTTAGGCGGGAGTTCGGGCTACGAGCAGTACTTC	CASSLGGSSGYEQYF	TRBV7-2	TRBJ2-7	NA	TRBD2
TGTGCCAGCAGCGTACTACAGGGGGTCCGTGAGACCCAGTACTTC	CASSVLQGVRETQYF	TRBV9	TRBJ2-5	NA	TRBD1
TGCAGCGTTGAAGATCGGTTGAACTCCTACAATGAGCAGTTCTTC	CSVEDRLNSYNEQFF	TRBV29-1	TRBJ2-1	NA	NA
TGTGCCAGCAGTGAGTACAGGGGTCCCTACGAGCAGTACTTC	CASSEYRGPYEQYF	TRBV6-1	TRBJ2-7	NA	TRBD1
TGTGCCAGCAGTTTAGGGACCAACACCGGGGAGCTGTTTTTT	CASSLGTNTGELFF	TRBV27	TRBJ2-2	NA	NA
TGCGCCAGCAGCCCGGGACTAGCGGACGAGCAGTACTTC	CASSPGLADEQYF	TRBV4-1	TRBJ2-7	NA	TRBD2
TGTGCCAGCAGCCCGGGGCGTGGGGGCACAGATACGCAGTATTTT	CASSPGRGGTDTQYF	TRBV11-2	TRBJ2-3	NA	NA
TGTGCCAGCAGTTTAGGCCTGGGACAGAATCAGCCCCAGCATTTT	CASSLGLGQNQPQHF	TRBV27	TRBJ1-5	NA	TRBD1
TGTGCCAGCAGCTTAAACAGGGGATACGAGCAGTACTTC	CASSLNRGYEQYF	TRBV7-3	TRBJ2-7	NA	TRBD1
TGTGCCAGCAGTTTATCGCCAGGGGCCCCCAAGAGCATTCAGTACTTC	CASSLSPGAPKSIQYF	TRBV27	TRBJ2-4	NA	NA
TGTGCCAGCAGCCCCCATTGGAGCGGGAGGGCCCCAGATACGCAGTATTTT	CASSPHWSGRAPDTQYF	TRBV27	TRBJ2-3	NA	TRBD2
TGTGCCAGTAGTATGACGGCGGGGGACATCAACACTGAAGCTTTCTTT	CASSMTAGDINTEAFF	TRBV19	TRBJ1-1	once	NA
TGTGCCAGCAGTGAAATGCAGGGCAAACCCTACAATGAGCAGTTCTTC	CASSEMQGKPYNEQFF	TRBV6-1	TRBJ2-1	once	NA
TGTGCCAGCAGTGAAGCCTCGGACAGGGGATGGGAGGCAGATACGCAGTATTTT	CASSEASDRGWEADTQYF	TRBV2	TRBJ2-3	once	TRBD1
TGCGCCAGCAGCCAAGGCGGAGTTTCCTACGAGCAGTACTTC	CASSQGGVSYEQYF	TRBV4-3	TRBJ2-7	NA	NA
TGTGCCAGTCGACAGGGGGCTCTCTCACCCCTCCACTTT	CASRQGALSPLHF	TRBV19	TRBJ1-6	NA	TRBD1
TGTGCCAGCAGCTTGGCACTAGCGGGAGTGGATGAGCAGTTCTTC	CASSLALAGVDEQFF	TRBV5-6	TRBJ2-1	NA	TRBD2
TGTGCCAGCAGTCACCCCGACCCAAACACCGGGGAGCTGTTTTTT	CASSHPDPNTGELFF	TRBV28	TRBJ2-2	NA	NA
TGTGCCAGCAGCGTAGGGCCCCTCAATATTGCGGGACCTTTCACAGATACGCAGTATTTT	CASSVGPLNIAGPFTDTQYF	TRBV9	TRBJ2-3	NA	NA
TGTGCCAGCAGCGTAGCTCTGGGTGCCTACGAGCAGTACTTC	CASSVALGAYEQYF	TRBV9	TRBJ2-7	NA	NA
TGTGCCAGCAGTCCGGGACTAGGATACGAGCAGTACTTC	CASSPGLGYEQYF	TRBV27	TRBJ2-7	NA	TRBD2
TGCGCCAGCAGCCAAGTATTGGGGGACTTAGCCAAAAACATTCAGTACTTC	CASSQVLGDLAKNIQYF	TRBV4-3	TRBJ2-4	NA	NA
TGTGCCAGCAGTTACTCTGACACCTACGAGCAGTACTTC	CASSYSDTYEQYF	TRBV6-5	TRBJ2-7	NA	NA
TGTGCCAGTAGGAGGGGAGCTGGGGCCAACGTCCTGACTTTC	CASRRGAGANVLTF	TRBV19	TRBJ2-6	NA	NA
TGTGCCTGGAGGTCGGCAGGGAGGCCTGAAGCTTTCTTT	CAWRSAGRPEAFF	TRBV30	TRBJ1-1	NA	NA
TGTGCCAGCAGCTTTTACATAGCGGGGTCCTACGAGCAGTACTTC	CASSFYIAGSYEQYF	TRBV7-8	TRBJ2-7	NA	TRBD2
TGTGCCAGCAGCGACAGGTATCAATCCTACGAGCAGTACTTC	CASSDRYQSYEQYF	TRBV5-6	TRBJ2-7	NA	NA
TGTGCCAGCAGCCCACCCGGACGAGAAAACACCGGGGAGCTGTTTTTT	CASSPPGRENTGELFF	TRBV6-9	TRBJ2-2	once	NA
TGCGCCAGCAGCCCTCGGTTTCTTAGTGGACCTACCTACAATGAGCAGTTCTTC	CASSPRFLSGPTYNEQFF	TRBV5-1	TRBJ2-1	NA	NA
TGTGCCAGCAGCTTAGGCCTGGGAGCGGGAGCCCCCGTCAATGAGCAGTTCTTC	CASSLGLGAGAPVNEQFF	TRBV13	TRBJ2-1	NA	TRBD2
TGTGCCTGGAGTCGGGGGGTTGAGCAGTACTTC	CAWSRGVEQYF	TRBV30	TRBJ2-7	NA	TRBD2
TGCGCCAGCAGCTGGGCCCCGGGACTAGGGGGTGATGAGCAGTTCTTC	CASSWAPGLGGDEQFF	TRBV5-1	TRBJ2-1	NA	TRBD2
TGCAGCGTCCAGGGGGCGGATCAGCCCCAGCATTTT	CSVQGADQPQHF	TRBV29-1	TRBJ1-5	NA	TRBD1
TGTGCCAGCAGTGACCCCGGGAGCTCCTACAATGAGCAGTTCTTC	CASSDPGSSYNEQFF	TRBV6-4	TRBJ2-1	once	NA